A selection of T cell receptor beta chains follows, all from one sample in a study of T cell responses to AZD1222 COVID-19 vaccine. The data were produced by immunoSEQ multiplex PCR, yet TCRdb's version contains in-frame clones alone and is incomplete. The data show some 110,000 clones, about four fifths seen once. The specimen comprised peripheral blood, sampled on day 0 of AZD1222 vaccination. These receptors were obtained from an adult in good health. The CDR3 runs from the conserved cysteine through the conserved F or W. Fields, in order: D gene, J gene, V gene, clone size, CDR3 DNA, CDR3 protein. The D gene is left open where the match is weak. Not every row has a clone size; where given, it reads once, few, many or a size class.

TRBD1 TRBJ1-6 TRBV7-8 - TGTGCCAGCAGCAAAAGGGACAGGCAGAGCTCCTATAATTCACCCCTCCACTTT CASSKRDRQSSYNSPLHF
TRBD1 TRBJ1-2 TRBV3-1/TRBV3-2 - TGTGCCAGCAGCCAGACCCGGGGGTCAGGGGGATATGGCTACACCTTC CASSQTRGSGGYGYTF
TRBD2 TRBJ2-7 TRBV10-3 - TGTGCCATCAGTGACCAAGGCCGGACTAGCTACGAGCAGTACTTC CAISDQGRTSYEQYF
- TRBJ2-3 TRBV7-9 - TGTGCCAGCAGCGGCGGATCTAGCACAGATACGCAGTATTTT CASSGGSSTDTQYF
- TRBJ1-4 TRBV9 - TGTGCCAGCAGCGTAGGAGGGCCCGGAGAAAAACTGTTTTTT CASSVGGPGEKLFF
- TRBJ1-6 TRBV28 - TGTGCCAGCAGTTTTTTCCCCCAAACAGAGGGTTCACCCCTCCACTTT CASSFFPQTEGSPLHF
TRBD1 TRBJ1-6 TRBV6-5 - TGTGCCAGCAGTTCGACAGGGTTGAATTCACCCCTCCACTTT CASSSTGLNSPLHF
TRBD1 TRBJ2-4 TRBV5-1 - TGCGCCAGCAGCTTCGATGGACAGGGTGTATCCAAAAACATTCAGTACTTC CASSFDGQGVSKNIQYF
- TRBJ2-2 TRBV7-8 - TGTGCCAGCAGCTTTCAGGTCAACACCGGGGAGCTGTTTTTT CASSFQVNTGELFF
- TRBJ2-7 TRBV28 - TGTGCCAGCAGTTTTTGGGGATACGAGCAGTACTTC CASSFWGYEQYF
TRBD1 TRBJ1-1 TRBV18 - TGTGCCAGCTCACAGGGGACAGGGGGGATGAACACTGAAGCTTTCTTT CASSQGTGGMNTEAFF
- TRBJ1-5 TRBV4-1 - TGCGCCAGCAGCCAAGTGGGCAGCAATCAGCCCCAGCATTTT CASSQVGSNQPQHF
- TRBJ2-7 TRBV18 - TGTGCCAGCTCATTTCCGGGACGTTCCTACGAGCAGTACTTC CASSFPGRSYEQYF
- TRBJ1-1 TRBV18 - TGTGCCAGCTCACCACAAAAGGACACTGAAGCTTTCTTT CASSPQKDTEAFF
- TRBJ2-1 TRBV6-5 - TGTGCCAGCAGAGCGACAGGACTAGACTACAATGAGCAGTTCTTC CASRATGLDYNEQFF
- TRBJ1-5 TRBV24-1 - TGTGCCACCAGTGATTCCCATCAGCCCCAGCATTTT CATSDSHQPQHF
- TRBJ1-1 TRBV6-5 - TGTGCCAGCAGTTACTCAGTCGGGACGGGGAACACTGAAGCTTTCTTT CASSYSVGTGNTEAFF
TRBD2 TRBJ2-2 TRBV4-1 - TGCGCCAGCAGCCAAGAGGGGGCGGGAGGAGATGGGGAGCTGTTTTTT CASSQEGAGGDGELFF
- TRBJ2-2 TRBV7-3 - TGTGCCAGCAGCCCCCCAACCGGGGAGCTGTTTTTT CASSPPTGELFF
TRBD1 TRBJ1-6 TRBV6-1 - TGTGCCAGCAGTGAATCGGGACAGCCTTCACCCCTCCACTTT CASSESGQPSPLHF
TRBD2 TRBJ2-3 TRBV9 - TGTGCCAGCAGCGTAGGGTCTAGCGGGAGGTTGACAGATACGCAGTATTTT CASSVGSSGRLTDTQYF
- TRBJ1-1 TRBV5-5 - TGTGCCAGCAGCTTGGTGGATGGCACTGAAGCTTTCTTT CASSLVDGTEAFF
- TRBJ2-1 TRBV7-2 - TGTGCCAGCAGCCCAGGGAGAGGGGCCTATGAGCAGTTCTTC CASSPGRGAYEQFF
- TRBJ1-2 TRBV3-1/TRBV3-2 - TGTGCCAGCAGCTCGGACAGTGGCTATGGCTACACCTTC CASSSDSGYGYTF
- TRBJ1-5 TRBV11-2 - TGTGCCAGCAGCCCTAGCGGGGGGGGCCAGCCCCAGCATTTT CASSPSGGGQPQHF
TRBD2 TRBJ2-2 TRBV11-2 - TGTGCCACCCCCCGCGGGGGGCCTTTCTCCGGGGAGCTGTTTTTT CATPRGGPFSGELFF
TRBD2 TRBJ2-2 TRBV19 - TGTGCCAGTAGTACTGGGGGGGGGAGCTGGGAGCTGTTTTTT CASSTGGGSWELFF
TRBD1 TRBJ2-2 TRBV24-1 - TGTGCCACCAGTGACCCCGGGACAGGGGGATCCGGGGAGCTGTTTTTT CATSDPGTGGSGELFF
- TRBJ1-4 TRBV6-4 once TGTGCCAGCAGTGGAGGACAGAATGAAAAACTGTTTTTT CASSGGQNEKLFF
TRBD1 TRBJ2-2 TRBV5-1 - TGCGCCAGCAGCAATATCCTGACAGGGCGGTCCGGGGAGCTGTTTTTT CASSNILTGRSGELFF
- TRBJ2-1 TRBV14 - TGTGCCAGCAGCCTCCTAGGGGGTAATGAGCAGTTCTTC CASSLLGGNEQFF
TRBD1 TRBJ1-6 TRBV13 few TGTGCCAGCAGCTCCCCGGGACAGTATAATTCACCCCTCCACTTT CASSSPGQYNSPLHF
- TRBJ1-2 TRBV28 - TGTGCCAGCAGTCGCTCAGGGTACTATGGCTACACCTTC CASSRSGYYGYTF
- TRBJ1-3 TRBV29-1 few TGCAGCATACGGACGGGAAACACCATATATTTT CSIRTGNTIYF
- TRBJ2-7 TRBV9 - TGTGCCAGCAGCGCGCATGGGACGGGAGACTACGAGCAGTACTTC CASSAHGTGDYEQYF
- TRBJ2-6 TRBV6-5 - TGTGCCAGCAGTCCCCTAAGGTGGAGGGCCAACGTCCTGACTTTC CASSPLRWRANVLTF
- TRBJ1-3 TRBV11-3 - TGTGCCAGCAGCCACCGGGGAAGGGGCACATCGGGAAACACCATATATTTT CASSHRGRGTSGNTIYF
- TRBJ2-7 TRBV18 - TGTGCCAGCTCACCACCGGAGGGGGCCGCCTACGAGCAGTACTTC CASSPPEGAAYEQYF
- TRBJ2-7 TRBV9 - TGTGCCAGCAGCGTAGAACTCGACACCGAGCAGTACTTC CASSVELDTEQYF
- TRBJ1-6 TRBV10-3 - TGTGCCATCGCTCAGGCAGGATATTCACCCCTCCACTTT CAIAQAGYSPLHF
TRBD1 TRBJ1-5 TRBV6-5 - TGTGCCAGCAGCTCGACAGGGTTGAGGCAGCCCCAGCATTTT CASSSTGLRQPQHF
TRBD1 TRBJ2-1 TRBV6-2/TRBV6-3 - TGTGCCAGCAGTTTTCGTCCTCGGACAGGGTTTGCTGAGCAGTTCTTC CASSFRPRTGFAEQFF
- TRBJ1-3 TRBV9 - TGTGCCAGCAGCGTAGCCGGCAAATTCTCTGGAAACACCATATATTTT CASSVAGKFSGNTIYF
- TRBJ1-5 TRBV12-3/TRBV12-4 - TGTGCCAGCAGTTTATACCGTCAGCCCCAGCATTTT CASSLYRQPQHF
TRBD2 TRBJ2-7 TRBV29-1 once TGCAGCGTTGTACTAGCGGGAGTGGGTGAGCAGTACTTC CSVVLAGVGEQYF